These 25 T cell receptor beta chains came from one sample sequenced in a study of shared clonotypes between healthy human individuals. Sequenced by immunoSEQ multiplex PCR; TCRdb stores in-frame clones only, minus some. The data hold roughly 2.5 million clones, with about 92% observed a single time. The sequencing sample was made of naive CD4+ T cells sorted from blood. The sample's subset: CD45RA+ positively selected. Receptor source: a man between 18 and 29 years old in good health.

This clone was picked up a small number of times. This same CDR3 is encoded by further DNA sequences in the sample. This sequence joins TRBV18 and TRBJ2-2; no clear D gene. The germline CDR1 and CDR2 sequences are KGHSH and LQKENI. CDR3 length equals 14 residues. Trimming took off 0 bases at V and 1 base at J, with 3 bases between the two ends. DNA of the CDR3: TGTGCCAGCTCACCACCAGGGAACACCGGGGAGCTGTTTTTT. This codes for CASSPPGNTGELFF.

This chain uses TRBV5-6 with TRBJ1-1; 8 bases agree with TRBD1. With V trimmed by 3 bases and J by 0 bases, 1 base remained unmatched. The CDR3 covers 14 residues. Per germline, CDR1 SGHDT and CDR2 YYEEEE. The CDR3 DNA follows: TGTGCCAGCAGCTCACAGGGGGTGAACACTGAAGCTTTCTTT. Its protein product is CASSSQGVNTEAFF.

The V and J genes are TRBV7-6 and TRBJ2-5; D is perhaps TRBD1 or TRBD2 (5 bases each). From germline, CDR1 is SGHVS and CDR2 FNYEAQ. This CDR3 has 14 amino acids. Trimming shortened V by 1 base and J by 3 bases, and 9 bases separated the two germline ends. CDR3 in amino acids: CASSLDVGEETQYF. CDR3 sequence (DNA): TGTGCCAGCAGCTTAGACGTGGGGGAAGAGACCCAGTACTTC.

This clone was observed a handful of times. The chain is built from TRBV5-8 and TRBJ2-3; 10 bases fit TRBD1. After removal of 0 bases from V and 3 bases from J, the junction contained 7 bases not matched to a gene. CDR1 and CDR2 from the germline V gene are SGHTS and YDEGEE. The CDR3 has 17 residues. The CDR3, as DNA: TGTGCCAGCAGCTTGGGACAGGGGGCTTTCGGGACAGATACGCAGTATTTT. It is translated as CASSLGQGAFGTDTQYF.

A remark on this clone: Other DNA sequences in the same sample also yield this CDR3. The chain uses TRBV11-1 and TRBJ2-5; no firm D call. Per germline, CDR1 SGHAT and CDR2 FQDESV (reference sequence). Between the trimmed V and J ends, which lost 5 bases and 5 bases, there was a span of 9 bases. This CDR3 spans 12 amino acids. CDR3 DNA: TGTGCCAGCAGCCGACCCCAGGAGACCCAGTACTTC. It encodes CASSRPQETQYF.

V and J are TRBV6-1 and TRBJ1-2, with a possible D match to TRBD1 (5 bases). Trimming shortened V by 7 bases and J by 4 bases, and 13 bases separated the two germline ends. The germline CDR1 and CDR2 sequences are MNHNS and SASEGT. The CDR3 totals 13 residues. As DNA, the CDR3 is TGTGCCAGCACCCGAGGGGAGGGCTATGGCTACACCTTC. This codes for CASTRGEGYGYTF.

The chain couples TRBV6-5 to TRBJ2-5; D is perhaps TRBD2 (5 bases). V was cut by 7 bases and J by 0 bases, with 9 bases left in between. The CDR3 has 13 residues. Per germline, CDR1 MNHEY and CDR2 SVGAGI. CDR3 loop: CASTTGNQETQYF. The CDR3 bases are TGTGCCAGCACTACCGGGAACCAAGAGACCCAGTACTTC.

The V and J genes are TRBV6-5 and TRBJ1-1; 7 bases are a match to TRBD1. The CDR3 sequence is 15 residues long. J lost 0 bases, V lost 6 bases, and 7 bases had no gene match. Germline CDR1 MNHEY, CDR2 SVGAGI. The CDR3 reads CASRSTGFMNTEAFF. The CDR3 DNA reads TGTGCCAGCAGGTCGACAGGGTTTATGAACACTGAAGCTTTCTTT.

This clone appeared once. J is TRBJ1-4 and V is TRBV9; D possibly corresponds to TRBD1 (5 bases). Germline V CDR1 and CDR2: SGDLS, YYNGEE. Deletions cut 3 bases from V and 8 bases from J, with 17 bases between. CDR3 size: 15 residues. CDR3 residues: CASSGLDGAGEKLFF. The CDR3 DNA is TGTGCCAGCAGCGGGTTGGACGGGGCCGGGGAAAAACTGTTTTTT.

CDR3 protein: CASSPRAGYSYEQYF. The CDR3 nucleotides read TGTGCCAGCAGCCCCAGAGCGGGGTACTCCTACGAGCAGTACTTC. The chain uses TRBV14 and TRBJ2-7, with 7 bases fitting TRBD2. The CDR3 extends over 15 amino acids. Germline loops: CDR1 SGHDN, CDR2 FVKESK. Losses at the gene ends were 4 bases for V and 0 bases for J; bases not matched to a gene: 6.

The chain carries TRBV7-2 and TRBJ2-1; a weak D match, TRBD2 (5 bases). V lost 5 bases and J 11 bases, leaving 13 bases between the germline ends. Germline loops: CDR1 SGHTA, CDR2 FQGNSA. The CDR3 runs to 12 residues. The CDR3 sequence is CASSRLSGKQFF. In DNA, the CDR3 is TGTGCCAGCAGCCGTCTTTCGGGGAAGCAGTTCTTC.

A remark on this clone: The sample has other DNA sequences that encode this CDR3 too. The J gene is TRBJ1-1, the V gene TRBV6-1; D remains unclear. CDR1 is MNHNS, CDR2 SASEGT, per germline. The CDR3 totals 13 residues. The ends were cut back, 2 bases at V and 1 base at J, with 5 bases in the middle. The CDR3 nucleotides are TGTGCCAGCAGTGAACGGGCGAACACTGAAGCTTTCTTT. Translated: CASSERANTEAFF.

The V gene is TRBV6-1, the J gene TRBJ1-2; no clear D. Germline V lookup: CDR1 MNHNS, CDR2 SASEGT. The CDR3 runs to 16 residues. V lost 0 bases to trimming and J lost 1 base, with 12 bases between them. CDR3 bases: TGTGCCAGCAGTGAAGCTCGAACGGCAATTAACTATGGCTACACCTTC. This encodes CASSEARTAINYGYTF.

The V gene is TRBV5-1, the J gene TRBJ2-3; TRBD2 matches at 10 bases. This CDR3 is built from 15 residues. Per germline, CDR1 SGHRS and CDR2 YFSETQ. V shed 4 bases and J 5 bases; nucleotides not matched to a gene: 7. Here the CDR3 reads CASSPLAGDKDTQYF. DNA for the CDR3: TGCGCCAGCAGCCCTCTAGCGGGAGATAAAGATACGCAGTATTTT. Full variable domain (outside the CDR3, taken from reference TRBV5-1 and TRBJ2-3): KAGVTQTPRYLIKTRGQQVTLSCSPISGHRSVSWYQQTPGQGLQFLFEYFSETQRNKGNFPGRFSGRQFSNSRSEMNVSTLELGDSALYLCASSPLAGDKDTQYFGPGTRLTVL.

As concerns this clone: The junction departs from the called germline gene at one end, perhaps through a read error. Other nucleotide sequences from this sample produce the same CDR3. The rearrangement links TRBV7-7 to TRBJ2-2; 8 bases match TRBD1. Germline assignment: CDR1 SSHAT and CDR2 FNYEAQ (reference sequence). The CDR3 totals 14 residues. The CDR3 DNA follows: TGTGCTAGCAGCCTTGACAGGGGCACCGGGGAGCTGTTTTTT. Translation: CASSLDRGTGELFF.

A remark on this clone: Other nucleotide sequences from this sample produce the same CDR3. V usage is TRBV28 and J usage is TRBJ2-5; D uncertain. CDR1 is MDHEN and CDR2 is SYDVKM in the germline V gene. V shed 2 bases and J shed 3 bases, with 7 bases lying between them. This CDR3 comprises 13 residues. Here the CDR3 DNA reads TGTGCCAGCAGTTTAGGCGGAAAAGAGACCCAGTACTTC. Amino acid sequence: CASSLGGKETQYF.

The rearrangement uses TRBV10-3 and TRBJ1-2, with TRBD1 identical over 10 bases. The germline V gene encodes CDR1 ENHRY and CDR2 SYGVKD. After removal of 6 bases from V and 6 bases from J, the junction contained 7 bases not matched to a gene. The length of the CDR3 is 14 residues. CDR3 protein: CAIRSGQGKDGYTF. The CDR3 coding sequence is TGTGCCATCAGATCGGGACAGGGGAAGGATGGCTACACCTTC.

The rearrangement links TRBV5-1 to TRBJ2-5; no definite D call. The CDR3 sequence is 14 residues long. The germline V gene encodes CDR1 SGHRS and CDR2 YFSETQ. V was clipped by 0 bases and J by 5 bases, with 11 bases between them. The CDR3 region is CASSLALPTETQYF. The CDR3 DNA reads as TGCGCCAGCAGCTTGGCCTTGCCAACTGAGACCCAGTACTTC.

The rearrangement joins TRBV10-2 to TRBJ1-2, with D perhaps matching TRBD1 (5 bases). The CDR3 covers 15 residues. Trimming stripped 0 bases from V and 2 bases from J, with 10 bases between. The V gene's germline CDR1 is WSHSY and CDR2 SAAADI. In DNA form, the CDR3 reads TGCGCCAGCAGTGAGTCTGGGGGATCGAACTATGGCTACACCTTC. This codes for CASSESGGSNYGYTF.

The rearrangement joins TRBV7-6 to TRBJ1-6; TRBD1 agrees at 8 bases. V was clipped by 5 bases and J by 0 bases; unmatched bases: 3. The CDR3 is made up of 16 amino acids. CDR1 is SGHVS, CDR2 FNYEAQ, per germline. DNA of the CDR3: TGTGCCAGCAGCCGACAGGGGAGCTCCTATAATTCACCCCTCCACTTT. Translated, it gives CASSRQGSSYNSPLHF.

V is TRBV9 and J is TRBJ2-1; no reliable D call. Germline assignment: CDR1 SGDLS and CDR2 YYNGEE. The V end lost 2 bases, the J end lost 0 bases, and 15 bases lay between the germline ends. The CDR3 is 17 residues long. The CDR3 DNA follows: TGTGCCAGCAGCGTTCGGCCCAACCCGAGCTCCTACAATGAGCAGTTCTTC. Translation gives CASSVRPNPSSYNEQFF.

The chain has TRBV30 and TRBJ1-4; D gene unclear. The V gene's germline CDR1 is GTSNPN and CDR2 SVGIG (reference sequence). Trimming removed 3 bases at V and 5 bases at J, with 16 bases between. There are 15 residues in the CDR3. CDR3 amino acids: CAWSGRVFLNEKLFF. The CDR3 DNA reads as TGTGCCTGGAGCGGGCGGGTCTTCCTAAATGAAAAACTGTTTTTT.

The chain couples TRBV27 to TRBJ2-7; D is uncertain. Germline CDR1 and CDR2: MNHEY and SMNVEV (reference sequence). V was shortened by 10 bases and J by 1 base, with 14 bases between the two germline ends. The CDR3 is 13 amino acids. CDR3 in amino acids: CATRREMSYEQYF. Written as DNA, the CDR3 is TGTGCCACGCGGAGAGAGATGTCCTACGAGCAGTACTTC.

Note on this clone: Additional DNA sequences in this sample encode the identical CDR3. The chain uses TRBV7-2 and TRBJ2-3; 10 bases match TRBD1. Germline CDR1 SGHTA, CDR2 FQGNSA. V lost 5 bases, J lost 0 bases, and 11 bases stayed unmatched. The CDR3 length is 18 residues. The CDR3 nucleotides are TGTGCCAGCAGCACAAAAGCCGGGACAGGGGTTAGCACAGATACGCAGTATTTT. It is translated as CASSTKAGTGVSTDTQYF.

The chain carries TRBV7-9 and TRBJ2-7; TRBD1 is a possible D gene (6 bases). Germline V gene data show CDR1 as SEHNR and CDR2 as FQNEAQ (reference sequence). The CDR3 is 15 amino acids. Trimming left V 2 bases short and J 6 bases short, with 17 bases between. In DNA, the CDR3 is TGTGCCAGCAGCTTAAGGGGCCGACAGGCCGGCGAGCAGTACTTC. It specifies CASSLRGRQAGEQYF.